This TCR beta chain stems from a study of blood T cell repertoires in COVID-19. In the original workflow: Reference gene primer amplification gave nucleated cell count estimates. Here immunoSEQ multiplex PCR was the method, and the copy in TCRdb shows in-frame clones only, minus some. V and J calls and clone size are copied from that table; D and trimming were computed from the DNA. Among a few hundred thousand clones listed, about 88% were seen once. The germline gives CDR1 MNHEY, CDR2 SVGAGI. Unmatched junction bases numbered 4, after V lost 6 bases and J lost 2 bases. This CDR3 contains 15 residues.

This receptor was obtained from a woman aged 18-29 years who had been exposed to COVID-19. The genes are TRBV6-5 and TRBJ2-1; 10 nucleotides match TRBD1. Specimen: PBMCs or T cells enriched from blood (not recorded which). The CDR3: CASRLGTGAYNEQFF. The CDR3 nucleotides read TGTGCCAGCAGACTCGGGACAGGGGCCTACAATGAGCAGTTCTTC.